These 4 T cell receptor beta chains originate from one sample sequenced in a study of shared clonotypes between healthy human individuals. Generated by immunoSEQ multiplex PCR, the TCRdb table keeps only in-frame clones and is missing some. Of 2 million to 2.5 million clones listed, over 85% are singletons. The sample was naive CD4+ T cells from PBMCs. Subset noted: CD45RA+ positively selected. The receptors originated from a young man in good health. Some clones in this sample may be carry-over from other donors' samples.

Comment on this clone: Additional DNA sequences in this sample encode the identical CDR3. The chain uses TRBV7-9 and TRBJ2-5; no reliable D call. CDR1 is SEHNR and CDR2 is FQNEAQ in the germline V gene (reference sequence). This CDR3 region has 13 residues. The V gene lost 0 bases and the J gene lost 5 bases, with 7 bases spanning the gap. The DNA of the CDR3 is TGTGCCAGCAGCTTAGCCGGTTGGGAGACCCAGTACTTC. This codes for CASSLAGWETQYF. Full variable domain (rest looked up from reference TRBV7-9 and TRBJ2-5): DTGVSQNPRHKITKRGQNVTFRCDPISEHNRLYWYRQTLGQGPEFLTYFQNEAQLEKSRLLSDRFSAERPKGSFSTLEIQRTEQGDSAMYLCASSLAGWETQYFGPGTRLLVL.

This clone has just one count. The chain combines TRBV19 with TRBJ1-5; D may be TRBD1 (6 bases). Trimming took 4 bases from V and 6 from J, leaving 16 bases between them. Germline V gives CDR1 LNHDA, CDR2 SQIVND (reference sequence). The CDR3 contains 15 residues. The CDR3 protein is CASSTIQGSSQPQHF. DNA for the CDR3: TGTGCCAGTAGTACGATACAGGGCTCGAGTCAGCCCCAGCATTTT.

The genes are TRBV7-2 and TRBJ2-1, with TRBD2 matching over 11 bases. V dropped 5 bases and J dropped 4; count of bases not matched to a gene: 4. The CDR3 extends over 15 amino acids. The germline V gene has CDR1 SGHTA and CDR2 FQGNSA. The CDR3 DNA reads TGTGCCAGCAGCCCCATAGCGGGAGGGTACAATGAGCAGTTCTTC. Translation gives CASSPIAGGYNEQFF.

The chain carries TRBV5-4 and TRBJ1-1; no reliable D call. The CDR3 contains 14 residues. Germline CDR1 SGHNT, CDR2 YYREEE (reference sequence). Trimming cost V 3 bases and J 0 bases, with 9 bases left between them. In nucleotides, the CDR3 is TGTGCCAGCAGCTCGGGATCCCTGAACACTGAAGCTTTCTTT. It codes for CASSSGSLNTEAFF.